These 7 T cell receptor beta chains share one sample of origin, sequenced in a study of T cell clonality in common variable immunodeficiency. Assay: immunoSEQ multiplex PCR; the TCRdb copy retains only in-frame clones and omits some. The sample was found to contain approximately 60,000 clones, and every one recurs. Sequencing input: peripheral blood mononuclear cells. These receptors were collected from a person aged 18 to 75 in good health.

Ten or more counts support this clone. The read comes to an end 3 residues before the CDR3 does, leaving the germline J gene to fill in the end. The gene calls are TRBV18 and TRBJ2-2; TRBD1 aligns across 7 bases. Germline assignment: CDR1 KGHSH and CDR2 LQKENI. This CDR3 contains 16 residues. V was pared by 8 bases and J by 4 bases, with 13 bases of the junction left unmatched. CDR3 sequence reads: CASRATQQGFTGELFF. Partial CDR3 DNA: TGTGCCAGCAGAGCTACACAACAGGGGTTCACCGGGGAG.

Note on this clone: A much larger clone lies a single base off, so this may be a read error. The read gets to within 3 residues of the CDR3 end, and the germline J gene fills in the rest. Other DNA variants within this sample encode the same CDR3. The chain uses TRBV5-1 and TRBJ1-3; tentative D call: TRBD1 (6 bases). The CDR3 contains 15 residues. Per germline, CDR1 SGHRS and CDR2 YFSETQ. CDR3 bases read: TGCGCCAGCAGCTCCGACACTAGAGGGGGAAACACG. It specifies CASSSDTRGGNT. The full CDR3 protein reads CASSSDTRGGNTIYF.

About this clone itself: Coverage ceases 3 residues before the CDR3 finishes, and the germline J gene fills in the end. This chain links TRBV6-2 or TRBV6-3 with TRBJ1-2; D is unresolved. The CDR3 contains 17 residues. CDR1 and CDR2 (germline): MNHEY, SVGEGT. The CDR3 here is CASSYSPPSGVYNDYTF. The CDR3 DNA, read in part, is TGTGCCAGCAGTTACTCCCCCCCTAGCGGGGTCTACAATGAC.

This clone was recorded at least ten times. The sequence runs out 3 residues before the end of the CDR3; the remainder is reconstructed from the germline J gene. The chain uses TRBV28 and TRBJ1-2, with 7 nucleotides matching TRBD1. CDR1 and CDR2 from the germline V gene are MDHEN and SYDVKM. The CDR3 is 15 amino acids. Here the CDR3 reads CASSLAGMTGSGYTF. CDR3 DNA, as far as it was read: TGTGCCAGCAGTTTGGCGGGTATGACAGGGTCGGGC.

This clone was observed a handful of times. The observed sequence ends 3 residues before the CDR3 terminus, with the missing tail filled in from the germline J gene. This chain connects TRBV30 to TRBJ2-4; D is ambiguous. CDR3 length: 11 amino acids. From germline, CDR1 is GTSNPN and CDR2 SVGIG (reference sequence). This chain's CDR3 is CAWSVNYGQYF. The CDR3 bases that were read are TGTGCCTGGAGTGTGAACTATGGT.

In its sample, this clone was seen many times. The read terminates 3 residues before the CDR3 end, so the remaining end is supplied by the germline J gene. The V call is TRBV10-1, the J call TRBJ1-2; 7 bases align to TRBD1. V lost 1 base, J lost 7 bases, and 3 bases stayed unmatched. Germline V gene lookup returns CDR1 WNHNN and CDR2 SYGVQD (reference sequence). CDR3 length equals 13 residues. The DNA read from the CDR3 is TGCGCCAGCAGTGAGTACAGGGGTCGTGGC. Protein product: CASSEYRGRG. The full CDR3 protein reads CASSEYRGRGYTF.

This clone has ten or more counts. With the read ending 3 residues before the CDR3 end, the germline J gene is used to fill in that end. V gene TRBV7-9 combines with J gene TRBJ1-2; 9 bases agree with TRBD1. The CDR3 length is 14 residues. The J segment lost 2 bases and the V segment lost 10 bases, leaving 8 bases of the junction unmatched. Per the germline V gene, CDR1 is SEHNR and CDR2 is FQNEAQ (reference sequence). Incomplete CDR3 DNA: TGTGCCACCTCAAGCGGACAGGGGAACTATGGC. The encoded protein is CATSSGQGNYG. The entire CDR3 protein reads CATSSGQGNYGYTF.